A single sample is the source of the 32 T cell receptor beta chains below, sequenced in a study of blood T cell repertoires in COVID-19. This table comes from immunoSEQ multiplex PCR, and its TCRdb copy is limited to in-frame clones, with some not included. The sample comprises roughly 87,000 clones, approximately 89% of which are singletons, and roughly 5.4% rests with the top ten. Material for sequencing was peripheral blood. The receptors come from an elderly woman with active COVID-19.

The rearrangement uses TRBV28 and TRBJ1-1, with unresolved D. The CDR3 covers 13 residues. CDR1 and CDR2 from the germline V gene are MDHEN and SYDVKM. V lost 9 bases to trimming and J lost 0 bases, with 11 bases between them. CDR3 in DNA: TGTGCCAGTATTACGAGCGTGAACACTGAAGCTTTCTTT. This gives the protein CASITSVNTEAFF.

The chain joins TRBV7-2 to TRBJ2-1; 10 positions match TRBD2. Germline assignment: CDR1 SGHTA and CDR2 FQGNSA. The V and J ends lost 7 bases and 3 bases, in that order; junction bases with no gene match: 6. This CDR3 contains 15 residues. The CDR3 is CASIRIAGGYNEQFF. CDR3 nucleotide sequence: TGTGCCAGCATACGGATAGCGGGAGGCTACAATGAGCAGTTCTTC.

The chain employs TRBV4-1 and TRBJ2-7; a weak D match, TRBD1 (5 bases). Germline V gene sequence: CDR1 MGHRA, CDR2 YSYEKL. This CDR3 has 18 residues. Trimming cost V 0 bases and J 2 bases, with 20 bases left between them. The CDR3 sequence: CASSQDPPLTDMTYEQYF. CDR3 nucleotides: TGCGCCAGCAGCCAAGATCCTCCATTGACAGATATGACCTACGAGCAGTACTTC.

The rearrangement links TRBV27 to TRBJ1-2; the D is unclear. Trimming removed 6 bases at V and 0 bases at J, with 11 bases between. This CDR3 spans 14 amino acids. The V gene's germline CDR1 is MNHEY and CDR2 SMNVEV (reference sequence). CDR3 coding DNA: TGTGCCAGCAGCCGACACATCACTAACTATGGCTACACCTTC. Its translation: CASSRHITNYGYTF.

The V call is TRBV6-2 or TRBV6-3, the J call TRBJ2-7, with D perhaps TRBD1 (6 bases). Trimming left V 5 bases short and J 2 bases short, with 22 bases between. In germline, CDR1 is MNHEY, CDR2 SVGEGT. The CDR3 contains 17 residues. CDR3 DNA sequence: TGTGCCAGCAGTACTGGACAGACCCCCGCACTGCCCTACGAGCAGTACTTC. Protein product: CASSTGQTPALPYEQYF.

V gene TRBV24-1 combines with J gene TRBJ2-5; D is ambiguous. Germline V gives CDR1 KGHDR, CDR2 SFDVKD. The germline V and J ends were trimmed by 3 bases and 5 bases, with 9 bases remaining between them. This CDR3 spans 13 amino acids. CDR3 region: CATSDHGTETQYF. The CDR3 DNA follows: TGTGCCACCAGTGATCACGGTACCGAGACCCAGTACTTC.

The chain uses TRBV24-1 and TRBJ2-1; the D is unclear. Germline values: CDR1 KGHDR, CDR2 SFDVKD. Trimming pared 3 bases from V and 0 bases from J, leaving 11 bases between. The CDR3 sequence is 16 residues long. In DNA form, the CDR3 reads TGTGCCACCAGTGATCGATACCGAGGCTCCTACAATGAGCAGTTCTTC. Residues: CATSDRYRGSYNEQFF.

V and J are TRBV2 and TRBJ2-1, with 7 bases that match TRBD1. Germline CDR1 reads SNHLY; CDR2 reads FYNNEI. After removal of 6 bases from V and 8 bases from J, the junction contained 13 bases not matched to a gene. The CDR3 covers 15 residues. CDR3 in amino acids: CASRRAGTVNYEQFF. The CDR3 DNA reads as TGTGCCAGCAGACGAGCCGGGACAGTAAACTATGAGCAGTTCTTC.

The chain couples TRBV6-6 to TRBJ1-2; D is possibly TRBD1 (5 bases). The V gene lost 8 bases and the J gene lost 0 bases, with 10 bases spanning the gap. This CDR3 comprises 13 residues. The germline CDR1 and CDR2 sequences are MNHNY and SVGAGI (reference sequence). The CDR3 is CASVQDANYGYTF. The CDR3, as DNA: TGTGCCAGCGTACAGGATGCTAACTATGGCTACACCTTC.

V and J are TRBV27 and TRBJ2-1; TRBD2 matches at 13 bases. V dropped 5 bases and J dropped 2; count of bases not matched to a gene: 6. Germline lookup yields CDR1 MNHEY and CDR2 SMNVEV (reference sequence). The length of the CDR3 is 17 residues. The chain's CDR3 is CASSPGLAGFTYNEQFF. CDR3 nucleotides: TGTGCCAGCAGTCCGGGACTAGCGGGATTTACCTACAATGAGCAGTTCTTC.

V usage is TRBV7-8 and J usage is TRBJ2-1; 7 nucleotides agree with TRBD2. The CDR3 extends over 17 amino acids. Per germline, CDR1 SGHVS and CDR2 FQNEAQ. The ends lost 5 bases at V and 0 bases at J; junction bases unmatched: 10. CDR3 protein: CASSLRLASSSYNEQFF. The CDR3 coding sequence is TGTGCCAGCAGCCTCCGACTAGCCTCAAGCTCCTACAATGAGCAGTTCTTC.

V is TRBV7-2 and J is TRBJ2-5; 7 nucleotides agree with TRBD2. The CDR3 has 15 amino acids. Germline lookup yields CDR1 SGHTA and CDR2 FQGNSA. The junction had 7 bases not matched to a gene; V was cut back by 4 bases and J by 2 bases. The CDR3 here is CASSSGLAEQETQYF. The CDR3, as DNA: TGTGCCAGCAGCTCGGGTCTAGCGGAACAAGAGACCCAGTACTTC.

The rearrangement uses TRBV7-2 and TRBJ1-2; D may be TRBD1 (5 bases). V lost 5 bases and J lost 3, with 13 bases in between. This CDR3 has 14 residues. The germline V gene has CDR1 SGHTA and CDR2 FQGNSA. CDR3 protein: CASSVRQQYYGYTF. For the CDR3, the DNA is TGTGCCAGCAGCGTGCGACAGCAGTACTATGGCTACACCTTC.

The chain recombines TRBV29-1 with TRBJ2-5; 12 positions match TRBD2. Trimming cost V 7 bases and J 5 bases; bases outside gene matches: 8. Germline CDR1 and CDR2: SQVTM and ANQGSEA. The CDR3 has 14 residues. The CDR3 nucleotides read TGCAGCGCCGGACTAGCGGGATTTAAGGAGACCCAGTACTTC. The encoded protein is CSAGLAGFKETQYF.

This clone was counted once. The chain combines TRBV28 with TRBJ1-2; 7 bases fit TRBD1. The CDR3 covers 13 residues. J was trimmed by 4 bases and V by 8 bases; bases with no gene match: 7. Germline V CDR1 and CDR2: MDHEN, SYDVKM. Here the CDR3 reads CASEKGQPYGYTF. The CDR3 DNA reads as TGTGCCAGCGAAAAGGGACAGCCCTATGGCTACACCTTC.

The rearrangement joins TRBV6-5 to TRBJ2-2; TRBD1 is a possible D gene (6 bases). The CDR3 length is 15 residues. Germline values: CDR1 MNHEY, CDR2 SVGAGI. With 6 bases removed from V and 5 bases from J, the gap between germline ends came to 16 bases. CDR3 coding DNA: TGTGCCAGCAGCCTGACCGGGACACCTACCGGGGAGCTGTTTTTT. Amino acid sequence: CASSLTGTPTGELFF.

The genes are TRBV29-1 and TRBJ2-2; 9 positions agree with TRBD2. Germline-derived CDR1 and CDR2 are SQVTM and ANQGSEA. The CDR3 is 14 residues long. Unmatched junction bases numbered 4, after V lost 7 bases and J lost 1 base. Here the CDR3 reads CSAGLAQNTGELFF. The CDR3 DNA reads TGCAGCGCGGGACTAGCCCAGAACACCGGGGAGCTGTTTTTT.

The genes are TRBV9 and TRBJ1-2, with 8 bases aligning to TRBD1. With 3 bases clipped from V and 7 bases from J, the junction kept 5 bases outside the gene matches. This CDR3 spans 13 amino acids. Per the germline V gene, CDR1 is SGDLS and CDR2 is YYNGEE. The CDR3 DNA is TGTGCCAGCAGCGATGAACAGGGGGTTGGCTACACCTTC. This codes for CASSDEQGVGYTF.

CDR3 loop: CASSFGGAPYEQYF. CDR3 DNA: TGCGCCAGCAGCTTCGGCGGGGCCCCCTACGAGCAGTACTTC. This chain links TRBV5-1 with TRBJ2-7, with D possibly being TRBD2 (6 bases). V was pared by 2 bases and J by 2 bases, with 11 bases between. The CDR3 has 14 amino acids. Germline lookup yields CDR1 SGHRS and CDR2 YFSETQ.

The rearrangement links TRBV29-1 to TRBJ2-1; D not certain. V was clipped by 0 bases and J by 1 base, with 19 bases between them. Germline CDR1 is SQVTM and CDR2 is ANQGSEA. The CDR3 runs to 18 residues. CDR3 coding DNA: TGCAGCGTTGAAGATAGTAGCAACCCACGTGGATCCTACAATGAGCAGTTCTTC. Its translation is CSVEDSSNPRGSYNEQFF.

The J gene is TRBJ2-2, the V gene TRBV19, with a possible D match to TRBD1 (6 bases). The V end was cut by 7 bases, the J end by 5 bases, with 8 bases between. CDR1 is LNHDA and CDR2 is SQIVND in the germline V gene (reference sequence). The CDR3 length is 12 residues. CDR3 in DNA: TGTGCCAGTACAGGGGAGACCGGGGAGCTGTTTTTT. Encoded protein: CASTGETGELFF. The whole variable domain, remainder taken from reference TRBV19 and TRBJ2-2, is DGGITQSPKYLFRKEGQNVTLSCEQNLNHDAMYWYRQDPGQGLRLIYYSQIVNDFQKGDIAEGYSVSREKKESFPLTVTSAQKNPTAFYLCASTGETGELFFGEGSRLTVL.

The J gene is TRBJ2-7, the V gene TRBV23-1, with 9 positions matching TRBD1. TRBV23-1 is marked as an open reading frame, function uncertain. The CDR3 extends over 17 amino acids. V shed 5 bases, J shed 6 bases, and the junction held 17 bases outside the gene matches. The CDR3 loop is CASSSRDRVKGTREQYF. The CDR3 DNA follows: TGCGCCAGCAGTTCCCGGGACAGGGTTAAAGGGACTCGCGAGCAGTACTTC.

V is TRBV24-1 and J is TRBJ2-7, with 10 bases matching TRBD1. Looked up from germline, CDR1 is KGHDR and CDR2 is SFDVKD. CDR3 length equals 15 residues. V gave up 9 bases and J gave up 1 base; unmatched junction bases: 8. This chain's CDR3 is CATGSGDRGSYEQYF. The CDR3 bases are TGTGCCACCGGTTCGGGGGACAGGGGTTCCTACGAGCAGTACTTC.

The V call is TRBV7-9, the J call TRBJ2-5; 10 bases match TRBD2. The CDR3 covers 15 residues. Germline CDR1 SEHNR, CDR2 FQNEAQ (reference sequence). V lost 7 bases to trimming and J lost 5 bases; unmatched junction nucleotides: 10. This chain's CDR3 is CASNAGLAAWETQYF. CDR3 nucleotide sequence: TGTGCCAGCAACGCCGGACTAGCGGCTTGGGAGACCCAGTACTTC.

The V gene is TRBV28, the J gene TRBJ2-2, with 10 bases fitting TRBD2. With V trimmed by 5 bases and J by 2 bases, 14 bases remained unmatched. The V gene's germline CDR1 is MDHEN and CDR2 SYDVKM. The CDR3 totals 19 residues. The CDR3 DNA is TGTGCCAGCAGTCCACCCCGAAAGGCTAGCGGGAGTAACACCGGGGAGCTGTTTTTT. Translating gives CASSPPRKASGSNTGELFF. Filled out from reference TRBV28 and TRBJ2-2, the complete variable domain reads DVKVTQSSRYLVKRTGEKVFLECVQDMDHENMFWYRQDPGLGLRLIYFSYDVKMKEKGDIPEGYSVSREKKERFSLILESASTNQTSMYLCASSPPRKASGSNTGELFFGEGSRLTVL.

This clone has a handful of counts. J is TRBJ1-1 and V is TRBV7-9, with a possible D match to TRBD1 (6 bases). This CDR3 is 13 amino acids long. Trimming shortened V by 5 bases and J by 5 bases, and 12 bases separated the two germline ends. Germline CDR1 SEHNR, CDR2 FQNEAQ (reference sequence). The chain's CDR3 is CASSPGTRTEAFF. CDR3 DNA: TGTGCCAGCAGCCCAGGGACACGGACTGAAGCTTTCTTT.

The chain is built from TRBV28 and TRBJ1-5, with D possibly being TRBD1 (5 bases). Germline V gives CDR1 MDHEN, CDR2 SYDVKM. V lost 6 bases to trimming and J lost 0 bases, with 12 bases between them. The CDR3 has 15 residues. CDR3 loop: CASRPTGTSNQPQHF. CDR3 bases: TGTGCCAGCAGGCCTACAGGAACTAGCAATCAGCCCCAGCATTTT.

This chain connects TRBV5-4 to TRBJ2-7, with D possibly matching TRBD2 (5 bases). The germline gives CDR1 SGHNT, CDR2 YYREEE (reference sequence). There are 14 residues in the CDR3. The V gene lost 0 bases and the J gene lost 3 bases, with 10 bases spanning the gap. CDR3 amino acids: CASSLDPGFYEQYF. CDR3 DNA sequence: TGTGCCAGCAGCTTGGACCCGGGATTCTACGAGCAGTACTTC.

The V and J genes are TRBV30 and TRBJ2-1, with 9 bases matching TRBD1. After removal of 2 bases from V and 9 bases from J, the junction contained 5 bases not matched to a gene. The CDR3 totals 13 residues. CDR1 and CDR2 (germline): GTSNPN, SVGIG (reference sequence). The CDR3 DNA sequence: TGTGCCTGGAGTCTGGGACAGGGTGGTGAGCAGTTCTTC. Protein sequence: CAWSLGQGGEQFF.

This clone appeared a single time. The V call is TRBV4-2, the J call TRBJ2-7; 7 bases match TRBD1. In germline, CDR1 is LGHNA, CDR2 YNFKEQ. The CDR3 is 15 amino acids. V shed 3 bases and J 3 bases; nucleotides not matched to a gene: 8. The CDR3 bases are TGTGCCAGCAGCCAGAATCTCCGGGACAGCTACGAGCAGTACTTC. Translated, it gives CASSQNLRDSYEQYF.

This rearrangement joins TRBV9 to TRBJ2-5; weak D call: TRBD2 (5 bases). The CDR3 totals 13 residues. Trimming removed 7 bases at V and 3 bases at J, with 13 bases between. From germline, CDR1 is SGDLS and CDR2 YYNGEE. The CDR3 DNA is TGTGCCAGCTCCAAGCGGAGTGAAGAGACCCAGTACTTC. Amino acid sequence: CASSKRSEETQYF.

The V gene is TRBV10-3, the J gene TRBJ2-1; 9 bases map to TRBD1. J lost 9 bases, V lost 4 bases, and 4 bases had no gene match. The CDR3 totals 13 residues. Germline CDR1 and CDR2: ENHRY and SYGVKD. CDR3 sequence (DNA): TGTGCCATCAGTGGGGGGACAGGGTTTGAGCAGTTCTTC. Amino acids: CAISGGTGFEQFF.